These 21 T cell receptor beta chains originate from one sample sequenced in a study of TET2 disruption in CD19-targeted CAR T cells. The protocol was immunoSEQ multiplex PCR, while the TCRdb copy is restricted to in-frame clones and leaves out a portion. The sample holds several hundred clones. Stated treatment: autologous CTL019 cells: CD19 CAR with 4-1BB and CD3 zeta domains. The material was peripheral blood, obtained from a patient treated with CD19 CAR T cells. The receptor source for this set is a man between 65 and 85 years old with chronic lymphocytic leukemia.

In terms of frequency, this clone is medium-sized. The CDR3 extends 3 residues past the end of the read, so its final part is completed from the germline J gene. The chain has TRBV14 and TRBJ1-1, with 7 bases lining up with TRBD1. Looked up from germline, CDR1 is SGHDN and CDR2 is FVKESK. The V gene end was trimmed by 4 bases and the J gene end by 1 base; junction bases not matched to a gene: 6. The CDR3 spans 15 residues. This CDR3 is CASSPRQGWNTEAFF. The sequenced part of the CDR3 DNA is TGTGCCAGCAGCCCGCGACAGGGATGGAACACTGAA.

By frequency, this clone registers medium-sized (0.01 to 0.1%). Read sequence stops 3 residues before the CDR3 end, and the germline J gene provides the missing end. V usage is TRBV5-1 and J usage is TRBJ2-1, with TRBD2 matching 14 bases. This CDR3 has 15 residues. From germline, CDR1 is SGHRS and CDR2 YFSETQ. The ends lost 4 bases at V and 4 bases at J; junction bases unmatched: 1. CDR3 DNA, as far as it was read: TGCGCCAGCAGCGGGACTAGCGGGGGTTACAATGAG. This codes for CASSGTSGGYNE. The entire CDR3 sequence reads CASSGTSGGYNEQFF.

According to its frequency, this clone is medium-sized. The CDR3 is cut off 3 residues early in the read; its end comes from the germline J gene. The chain links TRBV7-6 to TRBJ2-1, with 10 bases that match TRBD2. The V gene's germline CDR1 is SGHVS and CDR2 FNYEAQ. V shed 5 bases, J shed 4 bases, and the junction held 5 bases outside the gene matches. The CDR3 has 15 residues. The CDR3: CASSGSGGPYNEQFF. The CDR3 bases that were read are TGTGCCAGCAGCGGTAGCGGGGGGCCTTACAATGAG.

This clone is called medium-sized based on its frequency. Read sequence stops 3 residues before the CDR3 end, and the germline J gene provides the missing end. This chain links TRBV29-1 with TRBJ1-2; D might be TRBD1 (6 bases). Germline lookup yields CDR1 SQVTM and CDR2 ANQGSEA. V lost 2 bases to trimming and J lost 0 bases, with 10 bases between them. This CDR3 comprises 14 residues. This chain's CDR3 is CSVEHRAPNYGYTF. The covered CDR3 bases are TGCAGCGTTGAACACAGGGCCCCTAACTATGGC.

By frequency, this clone is medium-sized. A junction boundary mismatches the germline segment, possibly from a read error. The CDR3 extends 3 residues past the end of the read, so its final part is completed from the germline J gene. The chain recombines TRBV4-2 with TRBJ1-2; 12 bases agree with TRBD1. From germline, CDR1 is LGHNA and CDR2 YNFKEQ. There are 15 residues in the CDR3. The covered CDR3 bases are TGCGCCAGCAGCCTGGGACAGGGGGCGCAGGAGGGC. It is translated as CASSLGQGAQEG. The complete CDR3 protein is CASSLGQGAQEGYTF.

This clone is classed as medium-sized by frequency. CDR3 region: CASSLRTGNQPQHF. Incomplete CDR3 DNA: TGTGCCAGTAGTCTCCGGACAGGGAATCAGCCC. The V call is TRBV19, the J call TRBJ1-5; 8 bases agree with TRBD1. The read terminates 3 residues before the CDR3 end, so the remaining end is supplied by the germline J gene. The CDR3 sequence is 14 residues long. CDR1 is LNHDA, CDR2 SQIVND, per germline (reference sequence). The J segment lost 4 bases and the V segment lost 5 bases, leaving 4 bases of the junction unmatched. The complete variable domain, with remaining parts taken from reference TRBV19 and TRBJ1-5, reads DGGITQSPKYLFRKEGQNVTLSCEQNLNHDAMYWYRQDPGQGLRLIYYSQIVNDFQKGDIAEGYSVSREKKESFPLTVTSAQKNPTAFYLCASSLRTGNQPQHFGDGTRLSIL.

By frequency, this clone is medium-sized (0.01 to 0.1%). The CDR3 extends 3 residues past the end of the read, so its final part is completed from the germline J gene. The chain carries TRBV9 and TRBJ1-5, with a tentative D call TRBD1 (6 bases). Germline V gene data show CDR1 as SGDLS and CDR2 as YYNGEE. CDR3 size: 15 residues. The V end lost 6 bases, the J end lost 5 bases, and 18 bases lay between the germline ends. This chain's CDR3 is CASNWFRDTDQPQHF. The covered CDR3 bases are TGTGCCAGCAATTGGTTCCGGGACACCGATCAGCCC. Full variable domain (missing parts from reference TRBV9 and TRBJ1-5): DSGVTQTPKHLITATGQRVTLRCSPRSGDLSVYWYQQSLDQGLQFLIQYYNGEERAKGNILERFSAQQFPDLHSELNLSSLELGDSALYFCASNWFRDTDQPQHFGDGTRLSIL.

Regarding this clone: The CDR3 end lies 3 residues beyond the end of the read and is filled in from the germline J gene. This chain uses TRBV20-1 with TRBJ1-5; D may be TRBD1 (5 bases). This CDR3 comprises 17 residues. Germline lookup yields CDR1 DFQATT and CDR2 SNEGSKA (reference sequence). V was pared by 0 bases and J by 7 bases, with 22 bases between. The CDR3 protein is CSARDRRGDWGGQPQHF. Incomplete CDR3 DNA: TGCAGTGCTAGAGATCGAAGGGGCGACTGGGGAGGGCAGCCC.

This clone is identified as medium-sized (0.01 to 0.1%) from frequency. Sequencing ends 3 residues short of the CDR3 end; the germline J gene provides the rest. The chain is built from TRBV19 and TRBJ2-7, with 7 bases matching TRBD2. The V segment lost 3 bases and the J segment 2 bases; nucleotides outside the gene matches: 4. CDR1 and CDR2 from the germline V gene are LNHDA and SQIVND (reference sequence). The CDR3 is 14 amino acids. The CDR3 loop is CASSIGTTPYEQYF. The sequenced CDR3 bases are TGTGCCAGTAGTATCGGGACTACACCCTACGAG.

This clone is classed as medium-sized by frequency. The CDR3 is cut off 3 residues early in the read; its end comes from the germline J gene. The chain links TRBV19 to TRBJ1-2, with a tentative D call TRBD1 (5 bases). This CDR3 is 14 amino acids long. Germline CDR1 reads LNHDA; CDR2 reads SQIVND (reference sequence). CDR3: CASKVGTQDGGYTF. The covered CDR3 bases are TGTGCCAGTAAGGTCGGCACACAGGACGGAGGC.

This clone is labeled medium-sized based on frequency. The sequenced fragment ends 3 residues before the CDR3 boundary, so the rest is inferred from the germline J gene. V and J are TRBV6-2 or TRBV6-3 and TRBJ1-2; D not resolved. This CDR3 region has 12 residues. V was shortened by 5 bases and J by 7 bases, with 11 bases between the two germline ends. Per the germline V gene, CDR1 is MNHEY and CDR2 is SVGEGT. Here the CDR3 reads CASSPPTGGYTF. The covered CDR3 bases are TGTGCCAGCAGTCCCCCCACTGGTGGC.

Measured by frequency, this clone is large. The CDR3 end falls 3 residues outside the read, so it is completed with the germline J gene. The chain uses TRBV6-2 or TRBV6-3 and TRBJ2-7, with D unclear. CDR3 length equals 11 residues. The V end lost 6 bases, the J end lost 4 bases, and 7 bases lay between the germline ends. Looked up from germline, CDR1 is MNHEY and CDR2 is SVGEGT. The CDR3 spells CASRTAYEQYF. The covered CDR3 bases are TGTGCCAGCAGAACCGCGTACGAG.

By frequency, this clone registers medium-sized. The CDR3 end is not reached by the read, which stops 3 residues before it; the germline J gene fills it in. V gene TRBV4-2 combines with J gene TRBJ2-3, with TRBD2 matching over 9 bases. CDR1 LGHNA and CDR2 YNFKEQ come from the germline V gene. This CDR3 spans 17 amino acids. The J segment lost 0 bases and the V segment lost 0 bases, leaving 4 bases of the junction unmatched. Incomplete CDR3 DNA: TGTGCCAGCAGCCAAGAGGGGCTAGCGGGAAGCACAGATACG. It is translated as CASSQEGLAGSTDT. The entire CDR3 sequence reads CASSQEGLAGSTDTQYF.

This clone ranks as medium-sized in terms of frequency. CDR3 region: CARRQTYEQYF. The sequenced part of the CDR3 DNA is TGTGCCAGAAGACAGACCTACGAG. The chain recombines TRBV7-3 with TRBJ2-7, with a possible D match to TRBD1 (5 bases). Read coverage stops 3 residues before the CDR3 terminus; the germline J gene supplies the remainder. V was pared by 9 bases and J by 2 bases, with 8 bases between. CDR1 and CDR2 from the germline V gene are SGHTA and FQGTGA. The CDR3 loop spans 11 amino acids.

This clone is called medium-sized based on its frequency. Read sequence stops 3 residues before the CDR3 end, and the germline J gene provides the missing end. This chain connects TRBV19 to TRBJ1-5; D is unresolved. The V end lost 3 bases, the J end lost 7 bases, and 10 bases lay between the germline ends. CDR3 length equals 13 residues. CDR1 is LNHDA, CDR2 SQIVND, per germline (reference sequence). The part of the CDR3 DNA that was read is TGTGCCAGTAGTATCCAGGATGAACAGCCC. Translation gives CASSIQDEQP. The CDR3 reads in full as CASSIQDEQPQHF.

This clone is medium-sized by frequency. The CDR3 is cut off 3 residues early in the read; its end comes from the germline J gene. The chain couples TRBV2 to TRBJ2-2; 7 bases line up with TRBD1. The CDR3 is 15 amino acids. V dropped 5 bases and J dropped 0; count of bases not matched to a gene: 3. Germline assignment: CDR1 SNHLY and CDR2 FYNNEI. The chain's CDR3 is CASSRQGSNTGELFF. Partial CDR3 DNA: TGTGCCAGCAGTCGACAGGGATCGAACACCGGGGAG.

This clone is identified as medium-sized from frequency. The sequenced fragment ends 3 residues before the CDR3 boundary, so the rest is inferred from the germline J gene. V usage is TRBV4-1 and J usage is TRBJ1-2; TRBD1 aligns across 10 bases. Trimming at V came to 3 bases and at J to 3 bases, leaving 1 base not matched to a gene. Germline CDR1 MGHRA, CDR2 YSYEKL. The CDR3 consists of 14 residues. The DNA read from the CDR3 is TGCGCCAGCAGCCAGGGGACAGGGGACTATGGC. Translation: CASSQGTGDYG. The CDR3 in its entirety is CASSQGTGDYGYTF.

A word on this clone: The sequenced fragment ends 3 residues before the CDR3 boundary, so the rest is inferred from the germline J gene. V and J are TRBV7-9 and TRBJ1-1, with a possible D match to TRBD1 (6 bases). There are 15 residues in the CDR3. Germline CDR1 reads SEHNR; CDR2 reads FQNEAQ (reference sequence). The covered CDR3 bases are TGTGCCAGCAGCTTAGAAGCTAGGGGGTCCTACGAG. This gives the protein CASSLEARGSYE. The whole CDR3 sequence is CASSLEARGSYEAFF.

According to its frequency, this clone is medium-sized. The DNA ends 3 residues before the CDR3 does, and the rest of the CDR3 is filled in from the germline J gene. V usage is TRBV4-1 and J usage is TRBJ1-2; TRBD1 aligns across 7 bases. Germline-derived CDR1 and CDR2 are MGHRA and YSYEKL. V gave up 0 bases and J gave up 2 bases; unmatched junction bases: 6. This CDR3 contains 16 residues. The CDR3 region is CASSQDEGQPNYGYTF. CDR3 bases read: TGCGCCAGCAGCCAAGATGAGGGACAGCCCAACTATGGC.

Frequency places this clone as medium-sized. The read is 3 residues too short to cover the CDR3 end, so that end is filled in from the germline J gene. The V call is TRBV7-9, the J call TRBJ2-1; D is unresolved. Germline V gives CDR1 SEHNR, CDR2 FQNEAQ (reference sequence). The CDR3 runs 15 residues. V lost 5 bases and J lost 0, with 11 bases in between. The part of the CDR3 DNA that was read is TGTGCCAGCAGCGTACACCTGAGCTCCTACAATGAG. It is translated as CASSVHLSSYNE. The CDR3 in full is CASSVHLSSYNEQFF.

Comment on this clone: The CDR3 end lies 3 residues beyond the end of the read and is filled in from the germline J gene. The chain uses TRBV7-9 and TRBJ1-1; a possible D gene is TRBD1 (5 bases). The CDR3 extends over 15 amino acids. Germline loops: CDR1 SEHNR, CDR2 FQNEAQ (reference sequence). This chain's CDR3 is CASSLAGARGETAFF. CDR3 bases read: TGTGCCAGCAGCTTAGCAGGGGCGCGAGGGGAGACC.